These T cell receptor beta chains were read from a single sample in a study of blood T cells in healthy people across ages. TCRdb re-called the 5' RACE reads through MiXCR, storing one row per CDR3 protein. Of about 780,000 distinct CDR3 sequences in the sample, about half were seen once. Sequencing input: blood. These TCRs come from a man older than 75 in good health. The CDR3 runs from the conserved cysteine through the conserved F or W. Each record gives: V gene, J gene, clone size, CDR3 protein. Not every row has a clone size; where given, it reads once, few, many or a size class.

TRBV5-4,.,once,CASSSGEGYEQYF
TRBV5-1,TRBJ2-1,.,CASGLDGRDNEQFF
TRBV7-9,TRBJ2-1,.,CASSLETSAAEQFF
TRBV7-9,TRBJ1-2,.,CASSPNKDYGYTF
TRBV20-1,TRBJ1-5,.,CSASADSNQPQHF
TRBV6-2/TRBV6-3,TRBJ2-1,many,CASRPSSGRGNEQFF
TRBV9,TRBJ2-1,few,CASSARLAGVGEQFF
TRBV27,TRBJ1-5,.,CASSLVAQQPQHF
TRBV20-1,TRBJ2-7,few,CSALPRTGRDEQYF
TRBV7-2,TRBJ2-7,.,CASSPQSGSSEQYF
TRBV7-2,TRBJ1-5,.,CASSLNNDQPQHF
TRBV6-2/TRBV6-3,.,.,CASSYKGVYEQYF
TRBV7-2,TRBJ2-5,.,CASSPQPRETQYF
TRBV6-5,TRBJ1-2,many,CASLPGLRTYGYTF
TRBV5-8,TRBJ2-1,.,CASSRGQTEETQFF
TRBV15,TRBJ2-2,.,CATSRDSGLAGPGELFF
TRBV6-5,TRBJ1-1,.,CASSYSSGTGGSTEAFF
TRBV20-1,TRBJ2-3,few,CSGTRGLAGADTQYF
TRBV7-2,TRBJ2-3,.,CASSTRPEHTDTQYF
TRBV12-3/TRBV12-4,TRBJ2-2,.,CASSFLTKTGELFF
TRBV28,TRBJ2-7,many,CASSLVSRGTHNEQYF
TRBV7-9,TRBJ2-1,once,CASSSRVGSYNEQFF
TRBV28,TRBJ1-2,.,CASSLPRSSGGYTF
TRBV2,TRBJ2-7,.,CASSEAVDGEQYF
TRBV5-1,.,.,CASSFGGKAPQETQFF
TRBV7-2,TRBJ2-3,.,CASSLVASRGTDTQYF
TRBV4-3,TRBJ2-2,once,CASSQVGGELFF
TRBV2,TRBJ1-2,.,CASTGDRISNYGYTF
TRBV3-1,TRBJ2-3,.,CASSRGLAVGDTQYF
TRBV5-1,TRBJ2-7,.,CASSLSPRGLGGEQYF
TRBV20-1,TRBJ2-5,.,CSVGTSEYPQETQYF